This T cell receptor beta chain was retrieved from a study of cytomegalovirus exposure and HLA in healthy donors. General study findings and limits: A highly shared variant cluster was judged a likely technical artifact. Common viral pathogens seemed, in a later analysis, to connect with several of the most significant clusters. Usually a TCR sequence was rare, but some public TCRs were found in many donors.

The V end lost 4 bases, the J end lost 6 bases, and 16 bases lay between the germline ends. The V gene's germline CDR1 is SGHRS and CDR2 YFSETQ. The CDR3 runs 14 residues. Concerning this clone itself: Its antigen remains unknown.

A multiplex PCR was run with 60 Vbeta primers and 13 Jbeta primers. Clones were read by immunoSEQ multiplex PCR, and TCRdb kept only the in-frame ones, dropping some. The repertoire has about 160,000 clones, 68% of them found once; the top ten carry 1.1% to 1.5%. V is TRBV5-1 and J is TRBJ1-2; a possible D gene is TRBD1 (5 bases). The source material was PBMCs. This receptor was taken from a man between 45 and 60 years old in good health and CMV-seronegative. The CDR3 bases are TGCGCCAGCAGCGAGGCACAGGCTGCTCATGGCTACACCTTC. Protein product: CASSEAQAAHGYTF. The full variable domain, its missing parts supplied by reference TRBV5-1 and TRBJ1-2, is KAGVTQTPRYLIKTRGQQVTLSCSPISGHRSVSWYQQTPGQGLQFLFEYFSETQRNKGNFPGRFSGRQFSNSRSEMNVSTLELGDSALYLCASSEAQAAHGYTFGSGTRLTVV.